This entry lists 25 T cell receptor beta chains sequenced from one sample in a study of CD8 T cells in Susac syndrome. Random hexamers were used to reverse transcribe the RNA input (about 0.45 to 1 ug). TCRdb called the immunoSEQ multiplex PCR reads again in MiXCR, with one record for every CDR3 protein. The sample has about 47,000 distinct CDR3 sequences, nearly 95% seen once. The sample comprised CD8+ T cells from PBMCs. The receptors stem from a human donor in good health.

V gene TRBV4-1 combines with J gene TRBJ2-1, with TRBD2 identical over 10 bases. Germline assignment: CDR1 MGHRA and CDR2 YSYEKL. This CDR3 is built from 16 residues. Germline trimming cut 1 base from V and 6 bases from J; bases unmatched to any gene: 6. The CDR3 region has the DNA TGCGCCAGCAGCCAAGGTGGTAGCGGGAGGCTCAATGAGCAGTTCTTC. The encoded protein is CASSQGGSGRLNEQFF.

Only a few counts were recorded for this clonotype. The V call is TRBV6-2 or TRBV6-3, the J call TRBJ2-7, with 10 positions matching TRBD1. The CDR3 covers 14 residues. V was clipped by 7 bases and J by 5 bases; unmatched bases: 8. Germline assignment: CDR1 MNHEY and CDR2 SVGEGT. The CDR3 DNA is TGTGCCAGCATCCGGGACAGGGGAAAGCACGAGCAGTACTTC. Translation gives CASIRDRGKHEQYF.

The V and J genes are TRBV27 and TRBJ1-5; 8 bases align to TRBD1. With V trimmed by 10 bases and J by 6 bases, 8 bases remained unmatched. Germline CDR1 MNHEY, CDR2 SMNVEV (reference sequence). This CDR3 is built from 13 residues. CDR3 in amino acids: CATRAGGSQPQHF. CDR3 DNA sequence: TGTGCCACCCGAGCAGGGGGCAGTCAGCCCCAGCATTTT.

The rearrangement joins TRBV7-9 to TRBJ2-1; 7 nucleotides match TRBD2. The J segment lost 2 bases and the V segment lost 1 base, leaving 2 bases of the junction unmatched. Germline CDR1 and CDR2: SEHNR and FQNEAQ (reference sequence). The CDR3 length is 15 residues. CDR3 loop: CASSLVGGAYNEQFF. CDR3 nucleotide sequence: TGTGCCAGCAGCTTAGTGGGAGGGGCCTACAATGAGCAGTTCTTC.

This clonotype showed up just once. The V gene is TRBV9, the J gene TRBJ2-7, with D uncertain. V lost 2 bases and J lost 3, with 9 bases in between. The CDR3 extends over 13 amino acids. The germline CDR1 and CDR2 sequences are SGDLS and YYNGEE. CDR3 nucleotides: TGTGCCAGCAGCGTGGAGACCAACTACGAGCAGTACTTC. It codes for CASSVETNYEQYF.

The rearrangement links TRBV6-5 to TRBJ1-2, with 9 bases aligning to TRBD1. This CDR3 is built from 15 residues. J was trimmed by 4 bases and V by 1 base; bases with no gene match: 4. The germline V gene has CDR1 MNHEY and CDR2 SVGAGI. CDR3 protein: CASSYWGQGRYGYTF. CDR3 nucleotide sequence: TGTGCCAGCAGTTACTGGGGACAGGGCCGCTATGGCTACACCTTC.

The rearrangement joins TRBV4-3 to TRBJ1-1, with D perhaps matching TRBD1 (5 bases). This CDR3 is built from 15 residues. Germline CDR1 is LGHNA and CDR2 is YSLEER. V was pared by 1 base and J by 4 bases, with 13 bases between. Written as DNA, the CDR3 is TGCGCCAGCAGCCAAGTGCGGACACTGGGCACTGAAGCTTTCTTT. Encoded protein: CASSQVRTLGTEAFF.

The chain has TRBV7-9 and TRBJ2-7, with 9 bases that match TRBD1. V was pared by 5 bases and J by 12 bases, with 8 bases of the junction left unmatched. There are 12 residues in the CDR3. Germline CDR1 reads SEHNR; CDR2 reads FQNEAQ (reference sequence). This CDR3 is CASSEGQGDWYF. The CDR3 DNA is TGTGCCAGCAGCGAGGGACAGGGAGATTGGTACTTC.

V usage is TRBV7-9 and J usage is TRBJ2-1, with 8 bases identical to TRBD1. The CDR3 has 13 amino acids. CDR1 and CDR2 from the germline V gene are SEHNR and FQNEAQ (reference sequence). The ends lost 10 bases at V and 9 bases at J; junction bases unmatched: 11. The CDR3 loop is CATEGQGALEQFF. CDR3 DNA: TGTGCCACCGAGGGGCAGGGGGCACTTGAGCAGTTCTTC.

The chain uses TRBV5-6 and TRBJ2-7, with D perhaps matching TRBD2 (7 bases). Trimming pared 2 bases from V and 7 bases from J, leaving 13 bases between. The germline gives CDR1 SGHDT, CDR2 YYEEEE. CDR3 length: 13 amino acids. In DNA form, the CDR3 reads TGTGCCAGCAGCTTTTGGGGGGGCGAAGAGCAGTACTTC. Its translation is CASSFWGGEEQYF.

V and J are TRBV2 and TRBJ2-2; D is tentatively TRBD1 or TRBD2 (5 bases each). V was cut by 7 bases and J by 0 bases, with 12 bases left in between. This CDR3 contains 15 residues. Germline V gene data show CDR1 as SNHLY and CDR2 as FYNNEI. The CDR3 region has the DNA TGTGCCAGCACCGAGGGGCGTCCGAACACCGGGGAGCTGTTTTTT. This encodes CASTEGRPNTGELFF.

The chain links TRBV19 to TRBJ1-1, with D possibly being TRBD1 (5 bases). V was cut by 5 bases and J by 11 bases, with 18 bases left in between. CDR3 length equals 13 residues. CDR1 and CDR2 (germline): LNHDA, SQIVND (reference sequence). The CDR3 coding sequence is TGTGCCAGTAGTCCCCCCGGGACGATGGATGCTTTCTTT. Amino acids: CASSPPGTMDAFF.

The genes are TRBV6-5 and TRBJ2-1, with D possibly matching TRBD1 (6 bases). Trimming took 0 bases from V and 0 from J, leaving 12 bases between them. Germline V gene data show CDR1 as MNHEY and CDR2 as SVGAGI. This CDR3 is built from 17 residues. DNA for the CDR3: TGTGCCAGCAGTTACTCGACCCAGGGGACCTCCTACAATGAGCAGTTCTTC. Residues: CASSYSTQGTSYNEQFF.

This clonotype occurred a few times. The chain carries TRBV6-1 and TRBJ2-7; the D is unclear. The ends were cut back, 7 bases at V and 0 bases at J, with 10 bases in the middle. CDR1 is MNHNS and CDR2 is SASEGT in the germline V gene. The CDR3 length is 13 residues. Written as DNA, the CDR3 is TGTGCCAGCAAGCCGGACCTCTCCTACGAGCAGTACTTC. Encoded protein: CASKPDLSYEQYF.

The chain carries TRBV30 and TRBJ1-5; perhaps TRBD1 as D (6 bases). V lost 3 bases to trimming and J lost 1 base, with 10 bases between them. The CDR3 is 14 amino acids. CDR1 is GTSNPN and CDR2 is SVGIG in the germline V gene (reference sequence). CDR3 DNA: TGTGCCTGGAGGGAGGGGGAAAGCAATCAGCCCCAGCATTTT. This sequence encodes CAWREGESNQPQHF.

The chain links TRBV2 to TRBJ1-2; D is perhaps TRBD1 (6 bases). Germline CDR1 and CDR2: SNHLY and FYNNEI. The CDR3 has 13 residues. Trimming shortened V by 10 bases and J by 6 bases, and 18 bases separated the two germline ends. DNA for the CDR3: TGTGCCATAGACAGGACACCGGAGGATGGCTACACCTTC. This codes for CAIDRTPEDGYTF. Combining the CDR3 with reference TRBV2 and TRBJ1-2 gives the whole variable domain EPEVTQTPSHQVTQMGQEVILRCVPISNHLYFYWYRQILGQKVEFLVSFYNNEISEKSEIFDDQFSVERPDGSNFTLKIRSTKLEDSAMYFCAIDRTPEDGYTFGSGTRLTVV.

The chain combines TRBV5-1 with TRBJ1-1, with a weak D call TRBD1 (6 bases). Per germline, CDR1 SGHRS and CDR2 YFSETQ. Trimming removed 7 bases from V and 8 bases from J, with 12 bases in between. CDR3 length: 11 amino acids. The CDR3 DNA reads as TGCGCCAGCCAAGCAGGGACAGAAGCTTTCTTT. It encodes CASQAGTEAFF.

The V gene is TRBV3-1, the J gene TRBJ2-7; 7 bases are shared with TRBD2. The germline V gene encodes CDR1 LGHDT and CDR2 YNNKEL (reference sequence). V lost 5 bases to trimming and J lost 2 bases; unmatched junction nucleotides: 6. This CDR3 region has 14 residues. Here the CDR3 DNA reads TGTGCCAGCAGCGCCGGGACTATGACCTACGAGCAGTACTTC. Its protein product is CASSAGTMTYEQYF.

J is TRBJ2-7 and V is TRBV9; 9 bases match TRBD1. The CDR3 totals 16 residues. V lost 3 bases to trimming and J lost 3 bases; unmatched junction nucleotides: 10. Germline V lookup: CDR1 SGDLS, CDR2 YYNGEE. The CDR3: CASSADPGQGFYEQYF. For the CDR3, the DNA is TGTGCCAGCAGCGCCGACCCGGGACAGGGATTCTACGAGCAGTACTTC.

The chain is built from TRBV21-1 and TRBJ2-7; whether TRBD2, the table's D call, matches the DNA was not checked. TRBV21-1 is a listed pseudogene. The CDR3 length is 19 residues. In nucleotides, the CDR3 is TGTGCCAGCAGCAAAGCCCAGGGGGCTAGCGGGAGGCCCACCTACGAGCAGTACTTC. Translating it yields CASSKAQGASGRPTYEQYF.

V and J are TRBV2 and TRBJ1-4; maybe TRBD1 (5 bases). The V end was cut by 5 bases, the J end by 6 bases, with 13 bases between. The CDR3 loop spans 14 amino acids. Germline V CDR1 and CDR2: SNHLY, FYNNEI. CDR3: CASSLLTGDEKLFF. CDR3 sequence (DNA): TGTGCCAGCAGTCTACTGACGGGGGATGAAAAACTGTTTTTT.

The chain uses TRBV7-2 and TRBJ2-7, with TRBD2 as a possible D gene (5 bases). Germline CDR1 and CDR2: SGHTA and FQGNSA. The V and J ends lost 0 bases and 6 bases respectively, with 12 bases between them. There are 14 residues in the CDR3. As DNA, the CDR3 is TGTGCCAGCAGCTTAGCGGGAGTTCGGCGCGAGCAGTACTTC. Translating gives CASSLAGVRREQYF.

The chain combines TRBV11-2 with TRBJ2-7; no firm D call. CDR3 length equals 14 residues. The germline V and J ends were trimmed by 5 bases and 5 bases, with 16 bases remaining between them. Germline lookup yields CDR1 SGHAT and CDR2 FQNNGV. The CDR3 nucleotides are TGTGCCAGCAGCCGCCGAGACTCGAACCACGAGCAGTACTTC. Residues: CASSRRDSNHEQYF.

The V and J genes are TRBV29-1 and TRBJ2-3; 14 nucleotides agree with TRBD2. Germline CDR1 and CDR2: SQVTM and ANQGSEA. This CDR3 is 16 amino acids long. V trimming: 8 bases; J trimming: 3 bases; junction bases outside the gene matches: 10. CDR3 bases: TGCAGCTTCGATGGGACTAGCGGGGGCCTTACAGATACGCAGTATTTT. Translated, it gives CSFDGTSGGLTDTQYF.

This clonotype was observed once. The V and J genes are TRBV3-1 and TRBJ2-7, with 7 bases that match TRBD2. V shed 4 bases, J shed 7 bases, and the junction held 13 bases outside the gene matches. Per germline, CDR1 LGHDT and CDR2 YNNKEL (reference sequence). The CDR3 is 15 amino acids. CDR3 in DNA: TGTGCCAGCAGCCTTGGGGCGGGAGAGTTGTGGGAGCAGTACTTC. Amino acid sequence: CASSLGAGELWEQYF.